This is a list of T cell receptor beta chains from one sample in a study of early T cells in non-severe SARS-CoV-2 infection. TCRdb itself ran the 5' RACE reads through MiXCR, one entry per CDR3 protein. This sample has around 100,000 distinct CDR3 sequences, with 10% to 15% found just once. Source material: whole blood. All receptors derive from an adult who was a healthcare worker with PCR-confirmed SARS-CoV-2 infection or an uninfected control (not recorded which). The CDR3 runs from the conserved cysteine through the conserved F or W. Fields, in order: J gene, V gene, CDR3 protein.

J: TRBJ2-1; V: TRBV6-2/TRBV6-3; CDR3: CASSFVNEQFF
J: TRBJ2-3; V: TRBV25-1; CDR3: CASRRDSTDTQYF
J: TRBJ2-5; V: TRBV20-1; CDR3: CSARETGGGTQYF
J: TRBJ2-7; V: TRBV5-1; CDR3: CASGPRGSSYEQYF
J: TRBJ1-3; V: TRBV29-1; CDR3: CSVGRANTIYF
J: TRBJ2-1; V: TRBV27; CDR3: CASAQGALDEQFF
J: TRBJ1-3; V: TRBV15; CDR3: CATSRVRAAGTIYF
J: TRBJ1-1; V: TRBV20-1; CDR3: CSAAPTPDAFF
J: TRBJ2-5; V: TRBV6-2/TRBV6-3; CDR3: CASSYSAGGPETQYF
J: TRBJ2-7; V: TRBV20-1; CDR3: CSARSGRYEQYF
J: TRBJ2-5; V: TRBV20-1; CDR3: CSASLRQGAWSETQYF
J: TRBJ2-3; V: TRBV25-1; CDR3: CASSEEVDTQYF
J: TRBJ1-2; V: TRBV28; CDR3: CASSLSDRVYGYTF
J: TRBJ2-1; V: TRBV6-5; CDR3: CASSYIGGEQFF
J: TRBJ1-1; V: TRBV28; CDR3: CASNQGGDEAFF
J: TRBJ2-1; V: TRBV6-5; CDR3: CASRGTGVPYNEQFF
J: TRBJ2-1; V: TRBV4-1; CDR3: CASSTHSGRSYNEQFF
J: TRBJ1-4; V: TRBV12-3/TRBV12-4; CDR3: CASSLASTKLFF
J: TRBJ2-3; V: TRBV20-1; CDR3: CSAHGRGNTQYF
J: TRBJ1-2; V: TRBV6-2/TRBV6-3; CDR3: CASRRRDSTQSPAYGYTF
J: TRBJ1-1; V: TRBV4-1; CDR3: CASSQGTVDTEAFF
J: TRBJ2-1; V: TRBV29-1; CDR3: CSVEDPSAGTYNEQFF
J: TRBJ2-7; V: TRBV29-1; CDR3: CSVTRGQGGDEQYF
J: TRBJ1-5; V: TRBV12-3/TRBV12-4; CDR3: CASSLAGYYQPQHF
J: TRBJ2-7; V: TRBV6-5; CDR3: CASSRTRDRGFGYEQYF
J: TRBJ1-4; V: TRBV6-6; CDR3: CASSPNAMKLFF
J: TRBJ2-4; V: TRBV4-1; CDR3: CASSPTGIAHIQYF
J: TRBJ2-7; V: TRBV11-2; CDR3: CASSPRGQGWDEQYF
J: TRBJ2-3; V: TRBV5-6; CDR3: CASSSPGTSPDTQYF
J: TRBJ2-2; V: TRBV25-1; CDR3: CASSEVQWDTGELFF
J: TRBJ2-2; V: TRBV24-1; CDR3: CATSDATTNTGELFF
J: TRBJ2-3; V: TRBV20-1; CDR3: CSAVRTLGAQYF
J: TRBJ2-7; V: TRBV4-2; CDR3: CASSQDLGTTNYEQYF
J: TRBJ1-4; V: TRBV12-3/TRBV12-4; CDR3: CASRGQLHGKLFF
J: TRBJ2-1; V: TRBV19; CDR3: CASSIPPHSYNEQFF
J: TRBJ1-6; V: TRBV7-2; CDR3: CASSLAHSGFSPLHF
J: TRBJ2-1; V: TRBV11-2; CDR3: CASSFFGRSSDEQFF
J: TRBJ1-5; V: TRBV6-5; CDR3: CASSERQGATNQPQHF
J: TRBJ2-7; V: TRBV28; CDR3: CASRFESVAPGEQYF
J: TRBJ2-5; V: TRBV29-1; CDR3: CSVESGAQYF
J: TRBJ2-2; V: TRBV9; CDR3: CASSLQYTGELFF
J: TRBJ1-5; V: TRBV20-1; CDR3: CSAPAGGWNQPQHF
J: TRBJ2-3; V: TRBV10-3; CDR3: CAISGGASGGDTQYF
J: TRBJ2-7; V: TRBV27; CDR3: CASSSLQRADSRRYEQYF
J: TRBJ2-3; V: TRBV9; CDR3: CASSVVSGSSSGTQYF
J: TRBJ2-5; V: TRBV29-1; CDR3: CSGGRGETQYF
J: TRBJ1-5; V: TRBV19; CDR3: CASSVTTGGYNQPQHF
J: TRBJ2-1; V: TRBV30; CDR3: CAWTSSYNEQFF